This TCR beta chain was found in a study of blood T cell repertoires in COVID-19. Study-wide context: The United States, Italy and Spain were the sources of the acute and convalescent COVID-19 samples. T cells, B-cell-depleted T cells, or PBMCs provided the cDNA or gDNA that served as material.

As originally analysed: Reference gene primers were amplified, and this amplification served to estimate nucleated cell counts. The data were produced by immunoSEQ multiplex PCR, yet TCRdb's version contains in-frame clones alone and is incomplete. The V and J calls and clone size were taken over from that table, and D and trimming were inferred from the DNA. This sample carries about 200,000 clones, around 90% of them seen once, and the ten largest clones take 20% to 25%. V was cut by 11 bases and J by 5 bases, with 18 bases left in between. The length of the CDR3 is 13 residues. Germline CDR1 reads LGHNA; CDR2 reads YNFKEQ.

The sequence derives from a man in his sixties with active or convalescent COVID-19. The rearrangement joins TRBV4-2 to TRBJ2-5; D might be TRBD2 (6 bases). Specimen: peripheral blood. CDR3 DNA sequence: TGTGCCTCCCGGGGTGGCCTAGCGGAGACCCAGTACTTC. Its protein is CASRGGLAETQYF.